This T cell receptor beta chain was profiled in a study of sequential checkpoint blockade in melanoma. The wider study: Randomization was 1:1 between first-line nivolumab→ipilimumab and ipilimumab→nivolumab. Each arm's sequence ended with maintenance nivolumab.

As to treatment: randomized to nivolumab then ipilimumab (arm A) or the reverse (arm B). From thawed PBMCs, live CD3+CD8+ cells negative for CD19 and CD56 were sorted. Germline V gene data show CDR1 as SNHLY and CDR2 as FYNNEI. CDR3 length equals 14 residues. Deletions cut 6 bases from V and 4 bases from J, with 15 bases between. The protocol was immunoSEQ multiplex PCR, while the TCRdb copy is restricted to in-frame clones and leaves out a portion. The sample holds roughly 30,000 clones, 80% to 90% seen once. This clone was seen just once. This sequence originates from a human donor with melanoma. V and J are TRBV2 and TRBJ1-2; TRBD1 might be the D (6 bases). The specimen was CD8+ T cells sorted from blood (inferred from file names), collected from a patient given nivolumab and ipilimumab in sequence. The CDR3 region is CASSRDIPFYGYTF. The DNA for the CDR3 is TGTGCCAGCAGCAGGGACATACCTTTCTATGGCTACACCTTC.